The present TCR beta chain was sequenced within a study of monozygotic twins with inflammatory bowel disease. The CDR3 covers 12 residues. Germline V CDR1 and CDR2: SGHKS, YYEKEE (reference sequence). Using eight separate reactions per sample, the authors generated cDNA. No DNA is given; TCRdb re-called the 5' RACE reads and lists each CDR3 protein once. The repertoire table contains some 170,000 distinct CDR3 sequences. Sequenced material: blood. The rearrangement joins TRBV5-5 to TRBJ1-5. The clonotype originates from a human donor with ulcerative colitis or Crohn's disease, or a healthy co-twin of an affected twin (not recorded which). This CDR3 is CASSVGNQPQHF.